This TCR beta chain was identified during a study of human T cells and chemical hapten exposure. Study as a whole: The sensitizing agent was 2% DPC, placed on roughly 2 cm by roughly 2 cm of upper inner arm skin.

This clonotype has ten or more counts. Its specificity is not known. The study, taken as a whole, reports: Patch test score was positively correlated with the counts of PT1 expanded TCRs. Once DPC sensitization occurred, TCRs above 1 in 1000 frequency showed no change.

V lost 8 bases, J lost 3 bases, and 10 bases stayed unmatched. This CDR3 has 15 amino acids. Germline lookup yields CDR1 MNHEY and CDR2 SVGEGT. Noted time point: patch test 2, 6 weeks after DPC sensitization. The treatment here: therapeutic diphenylcyclopropenone sensitization with weekly scalp DPC. Every patch test was put on after a blood sample was taken. TCRdb ran MiXCR on the RACE reads and lists one entry per CDR3 protein. The sample has 330,000 or so distinct CDR3 sequences, about 6% seen once. The TCR comes from a woman under 30 with alopecia areata. Some clones in this sample may be carry-over from other donors' samples. The starting material was whole blood, obtained in connection with sensitization to the hapten diphenylcyclopropenone (DPC). V gene TRBV6-2 or TRBV6-3 combines with J gene TRBJ2-7; TRBD2 aligns across 10 bases. The CDR3 bases are TGTGCCAGCGCAAAACCGGCTAGCGGGGGCTACGAGCAGTACTTC. Protein product: CASAKPASGGYEQYF.